The clone carrying this TCR beta chain was detected once. CDR1 and CDR2 from the germline V gene are SGHAT and FQNNGV. The V end lost 7 bases, the J end lost 1 base, and 10 bases lay between the germline ends. The CDR3 spans 13 residues. Only in-frame clones appear in the TCRdb table, and some are missing; sequencing was by immunoSEQ multiplex PCR. Of tens of thousands of clones in the sample, less than 95% were seen once. The sample is drawn from a study of blood T cell repertoires in COVID-19. Study overall: Spain, Italy and the United States supplied samples that represented acute and convalescent COVID-19. From T cells, B-cell-depleted T cells, or PBMCs came the material, which was cDNA or gDNA.

The rearrangement uses TRBV11-2 and TRBJ1-1; possibly TRBD1 for D (6 bases). Sequenced input: peripheral blood. This receptor was obtained from an elderly man with acute or convalescent COVID-19. CDR3 DNA: TGTGCCAGCATGAGGACAGCGAACACTGAAGCTTTCTTT. It codes for CASMRTANTEAFF. Complete variable domain (other parts from reference TRBV11-2 and TRBJ1-1): EAGVAQSPRYKIIEKRQSVAFWCNPISGHATLYWYQQILGQGPKLLIQFQNNGVVDDSQLPKDRFSAERLKGVDSTLKIQPAKLEDSAVYLCASMRTANTEAFFGQGTRLTVV.